This T cell receptor beta chain was observed in a study of T cell responses to AZD1222 COVID-19 vaccine. The CDR3 is made up of 13 amino acids. CDR1 is MNHNS and CDR2 is SASEGT in the germline V gene. The ends were cut back, 3 bases at V and 3 bases at J, with 9 bases in the middle. In regard to this clone: Antigen specificity is unknown.

Whole-study findings and limits: Two doses of AZD1222 preceded a rise in Spike-specific TCR breadth and depth.

Some clones are missing from TCRdb's copy, which holds only in-frame ones; the method was immunoSEQ multiplex PCR. Seen here are 160,000 or so clones, 90% observed once, and the top ten hold approximately 1.8%. This sequence originates from an adult in good health. Sequences were derived from peripheral blood, sampled on day 0 of AZD1222 vaccination. V gene TRBV6-1 combines with J gene TRBJ2-7; D call uncertain. The CDR3 DNA sequence: TGTGCCAGCAGTGATGGTAGTGGCTACGAGCAGTACTTC. It translates to CASSDGSGYEQYF.